Presented here are 9 T cell receptor beta chains from one specimen sequenced in a study of T cell repertoires in cytomegalovirus infection (dated by TCRdb to the late 2010s). The meaning of the sample's treatment or condition label: in vitro stimulation with specific CMV peptide epitopes to enrich CMV-specific T cells. These TCRs are of unknown antigen specificity. The instrument was an Illumina HiSeq 1500. TCRdb handled the public reads itself, with Q25 trimming in fastp and clone calling in MiXCR, and kept productive beta chains. Duplicate CDR3 protein sequences are folded into a single record with the most common DNA and genes. The sample table lists approximately 770,000 distinct CDR3 sequences, 25% to 35% of them with a count of one. Clones ranked in the top ten supply about an eighth of the sample. Source: cultured CD8+ T cells from PBMCs, taken from culture after CMV antigen stimulation. The receptors stem from a human donor in good health (CMV status not recorded). Some clones in this sample may be carry-over from other donors' samples.

The rearrangement joins TRBV20-1 to TRBJ1-1; possible D gene TRBD1, 5 bases. CDR3 length equals 12 residues. V lost 8 bases to trimming and J lost 4 bases, with 14 bases between them. CDR1 DFQATT and CDR2 SNEGSKA come from the germline V gene (reference sequence). DNA of the CDR3: TGCAGTCCAGGGTGGGGTGGCACTGAAGCTTTCTTT. This encodes CSPGWGGTEAFF.

This clonotype turned up a few times. V and J are TRBV27 and TRBJ1-1; D is ambiguous. Germline V lookup: CDR1 MNHEY, CDR2 SMNVEV (reference sequence). There are 12 residues in the CDR3. The V gene lost 6 bases and the J gene lost 2 bases, with 7 bases spanning the gap. CDR3 sequence: CASRTLNTEAFF. The CDR3 coding sequence is TGTGCCAGCAGGACACTAAACACTGAAGCTTTCTTT.

This clonotype was recorded a few times. The chain couples TRBV7-9 to TRBJ2-1; D remains unclear. CDR3 length: 16 residues. With 2 bases removed from V and 5 bases from J, the gap between germline ends came to 16 bases. The germline CDR1 and CDR2 sequences are SEHNR and FQNEAQ (reference sequence). The CDR3 DNA sequence: TGTGCCAGCAGCTTATACTGGGGAAGCCTTAACAATGAGCAGTTCTTC. Translating it yields CASSLYWGSLNNEQFF. Full variable domain (missing parts from reference TRBV7-9 and TRBJ2-1): DTGVSQNPRHKITKRGQNVTFRCDPISEHNRLYWYRQTLGQGPEFLTYFQNEAQLEKSRLLSDRFSAERPKGSFSTLEIQRTEQGDSAMYLCASSLYWGSLNNEQFFGPGTRLTVL.

At least ten counts were recorded for this clonotype. The CDR3 region has the DNA TGTGCCAGCAGCTCCGAAAGGACGCCCGGCAATCAGCCCCAGCATTTT. Translation: CASSSERTPGNQPQHF. The chain uses TRBV7-9 and TRBJ1-5, with no clear D. The length of the CDR3 is 16 residues. V was trimmed by 4 bases and J by 2 bases, leaving 15 bases between them. Per the germline V gene, CDR1 is SEHNR and CDR2 is FQNEAQ (reference sequence).

V is TRBV27 and J is TRBJ2-3, with 7 bases that match TRBD2. The germline V gene encodes CDR1 MNHEY and CDR2 SMNVEV (reference sequence). Losses at the gene ends were 10 bases for V and 2 bases for J; bases not matched to a gene: 15. This CDR3 contains 16 residues. The CDR3 DNA follows: TGTGCCACATCAAGGGTCTGGCGGGGGAACACAGATACGCAGTATTTT. This codes for CATSRVWRGNTDTQYF.

This clonotype was counted a few times. This chain joins TRBV10-3 and TRBJ2-3, with 7 bases fitting TRBD1. The CDR3 extends over 17 amino acids. Germline-derived CDR1 and CDR2 are ENHRY and SYGVKD. V dropped 0 bases and J dropped 1; count of bases not matched to a gene: 7. The CDR3: CAISESATQGGTDTQYF. The CDR3 DNA sequence: TGTGCCATCAGTGAGTCGGCTACCCAGGGGGGCACAGATACGCAGTATTTT.

V is TRBV7-8 and J is TRBJ1-3, with 9 bases lining up with TRBD1. The CDR3 extends over 14 amino acids. Germline V gene data show CDR1 as SGHVS and CDR2 as FQNEAQ. The V segment lost 6 bases and the J segment 6 bases; nucleotides outside the gene matches: 6. CDR3 nucleotide sequence: TGTGCCAGCAGACGGGACAGGGTATCAAACACCATATATTTT. It is translated as CASRRDRVSNTIYF.

This clonotype was detected many times. The chain is built from TRBV11-3 and TRBJ2-1, with D unresolved. The germline gives CDR1 SGHNT, CDR2 YENEEA. This CDR3 spans 13 amino acids. V shed 5 bases and J shed 9 bases, with 14 bases lying between them. DNA of the CDR3: TGTGCCAGCAGCGCACGTCTTGCCAGTGAGCAGTTCTTC. It translates to CASSARLASEQFF.

This clonotype was picked up a small number of times. The V gene is TRBV7-9, the J gene TRBJ1-2; weak D call: TRBD1 (5 bases). The germline V gene encodes CDR1 SEHNR and CDR2 FQNEAQ (reference sequence). The CDR3 has 15 residues. V was shortened by 3 bases and J by 5 bases, with 16 bases between the two germline ends. The CDR3 sequence: CASSLGTGARYGYTF. DNA of the CDR3: TGTGCCAGCAGCTTGGGGACTGGAGCAAGATATGGCTACACCTTC.